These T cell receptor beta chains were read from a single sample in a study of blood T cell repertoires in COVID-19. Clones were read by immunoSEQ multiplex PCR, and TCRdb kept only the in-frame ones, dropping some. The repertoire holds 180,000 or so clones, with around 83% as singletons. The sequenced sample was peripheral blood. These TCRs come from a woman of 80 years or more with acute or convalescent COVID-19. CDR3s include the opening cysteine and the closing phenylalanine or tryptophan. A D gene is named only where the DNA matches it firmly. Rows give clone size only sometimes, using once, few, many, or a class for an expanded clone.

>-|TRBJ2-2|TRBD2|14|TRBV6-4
TGTGCCAGCAGTGAAGTATCGGGGGGTTTGGAGCTGTTTTTT
CASSEVSGGLELFF
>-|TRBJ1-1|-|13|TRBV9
TGTGCCAGCAGCGTTCAGGGGAGCACTGAAGCTTTCTTT
CASSVQGSTEAFF
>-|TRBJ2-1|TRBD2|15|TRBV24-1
TGTGCCACCAGTGATTTGGCGGGAGGGGGGGATGAGCAGTTCTTC
CATSDLAGGGDEQFF
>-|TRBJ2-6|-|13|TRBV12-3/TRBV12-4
TGTGCCAGCAGTCGCTCTGGGGCCAACGTCCTGACTTTC
CASSRSGANVLTF
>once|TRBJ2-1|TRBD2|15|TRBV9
TGTGCCAGCAGCGTAGTGGCGGGAGAATGGGATGAGCAGTTCTTC
CASSVVAGEWDEQFF
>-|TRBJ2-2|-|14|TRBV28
TGTGCCAGCAGCAAGGGGGGGGACACCGGGGAGCTGTTTTTT
CASSKGGDTGELFF
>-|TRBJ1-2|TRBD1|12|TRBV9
TGTGCCAGCAGCACACAGGGGTATGGCTACACCTTC
CASSTQGYGYTF
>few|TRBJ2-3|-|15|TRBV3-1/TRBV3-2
TGTGCCAGCAGAAAAGGAGGGAGCGGCACAGATACGCAGTATTTT
CASRKGGSGTDTQYF
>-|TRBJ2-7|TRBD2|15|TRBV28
TGTGCCAGCAGTTCTCCGGGACTAGCGGGAGACGAGCAGTACTTC
CASSSPGLAGDEQYF
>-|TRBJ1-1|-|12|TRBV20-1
TGCAGTGCTAGTAACCGGGACACTGAAGCTTTCTTT
CSASNRDTEAFF
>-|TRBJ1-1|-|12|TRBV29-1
TGCAGCGCCCGAACAGGGAACACTGAAGCTTTCTTT
CSARTGNTEAFF
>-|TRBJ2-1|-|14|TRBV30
TGTGCCTGGAGCCCCCACGGGGAATACAATGAGCAGTTCTTC
CAWSPHGEYNEQFF
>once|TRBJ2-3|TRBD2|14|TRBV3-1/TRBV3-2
TGTGCCAGCAGTCATAGCGGGAGCGCAGATACGCAGTATTTT
CASSHSGSADTQYF
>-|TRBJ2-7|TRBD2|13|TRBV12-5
TGTGCTAGTGGGGCTAGCGGCTCGCAGGAGCAGTACTTC
CASGASGSQEQYF
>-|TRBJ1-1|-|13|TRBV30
TGTGCCTGGAGTAAACAGGGGAACACTGAAGCTTTCTTT
CAWSKQGNTEAFF
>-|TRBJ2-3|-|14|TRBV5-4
TGTGCCAGCAGCTTAAAGAGGGAAACAGATACGCAGTATTTT
CASSLKRETDTQYF
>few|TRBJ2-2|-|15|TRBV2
TGTGCCAGCAGTGAATGGCGGGCGGGCGCCGGGGAGCTGTTTTTT
CASSEWRAGAGELFF
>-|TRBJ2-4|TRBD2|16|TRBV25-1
TGTGCCAGCAGTGAATCTAGCGGGCTAGCCAAAAACATTCAGTACTTC
CASSESSGLAKNIQYF
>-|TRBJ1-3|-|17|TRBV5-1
TGCGCCAGCAGCGAAAGGTCTCCAGGCCCTACTGGAAACACCATATATTTT
CASSERSPGPTGNTIYF
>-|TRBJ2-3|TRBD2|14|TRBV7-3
TGTGCCAGCAGCTTAGGACTAGCTCCCGATACGCAGTATTTT
CASSLGLAPDTQYF
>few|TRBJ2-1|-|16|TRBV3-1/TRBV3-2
TGTGCCAGCAGCCAATTGGGCGGGCTTTCGGGGAATGAGCAGTTCTTC
CASSQLGGLSGNEQFF
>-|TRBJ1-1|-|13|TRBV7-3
TGTGCCAGCAGCTTAACAACGGGAACTGAAGCTTTCTTT
CASSLTTGTEAFF
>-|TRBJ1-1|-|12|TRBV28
TGTGCCAGCAGTAACTCAAACACTGAAGCTTTCTTT
CASSNSNTEAFF
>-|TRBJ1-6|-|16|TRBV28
TGTGCCAGCAGTTTCTCGGAACTTGAGGGATTTTCACCCCTCCACTTT
CASSFSELEGFSPLHF
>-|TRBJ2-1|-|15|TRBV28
TGTGCCAGCAGTACGACTAGTCCCCTTTACAATGAGCAGTTCTTC
CASSTTSPLYNEQFF
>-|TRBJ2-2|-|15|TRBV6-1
TGTGCCACCTTAAGGGCACGGGAGAGCACCGGGGAGCTGTTTTTT
CATLRARESTGELFF
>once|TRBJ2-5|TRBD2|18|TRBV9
TGTGCCAGCAGCTCATGGACTAGCGGGTCTACGTACCAAGAGACCCAGTACTTC
CASSSWTSGSTYQETQYF
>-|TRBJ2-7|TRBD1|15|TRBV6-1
TGTGCCAGCAGTAAGACACAGGGGGCCCCCTACGAGCAGTACTTC
CASSKTQGAPYEQYF
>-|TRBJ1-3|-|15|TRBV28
TGTGCCAGCAGTTTTGTCGGGGGCTCTGGAAACACCATATATTTT
CASSFVGGSGNTIYF